These 3 T cell receptor beta chains came from one sample sequenced in a study of T cell responses to AZD1222 COVID-19 vaccine (dated by TCRdb to the early 2020s). Receptor amplification or capture employed the immunoSEQ multiplex PCR assay. Entries here come from immuneACCESS through TCRdb and include only in-frame sequences with V and J called. Some clones fail to appear in such tables; in the studies checked, an unresolved V gene covers under half of the shortfall, and the cause of the remainder is unknown. In this sample the table shows 110,000 or so clones, roughly 91% of which occur a single time. Around 7.1% of the sample comes from the top ten. In light of the paper, this sample's time point label describes: about 28 days (+/-7) after the second vaccine dose. The sample was peripheral blood, taken 28 days after the second AZD1222 dose. These receptors originate from an adult who received the AZD1222 COVID-19 vaccine.

The J gene is TRBJ2-7, the V gene TRBV28; 7 bases map to TRBD1. The CDR3 is 13 residues long. The J segment lost 7 bases and the V segment lost 2 bases, leaving 5 bases of the junction unmatched. CDR1 MDHEN and CDR2 SYDVKM come from the germline V gene. The CDR3 DNA reads TGTGCCAGCAGTTTAGGAGGACAGGTAGAGCAGTACTTC. Protein: CASSLGGQVEQYF.

The rearrangement joins TRBV28 to TRBJ1-5; D is possibly TRBD1 (5 bases). The CDR3 runs to 17 residues. Germline V gene data show CDR1 as MDHEN and CDR2 as SYDVKM. Trimming left V 6 bases short and J 5 bases short, with 23 bases between. CDR3 nucleotide sequence: TGTGCCAGCAGACCCCCTTCCCGGGACGCAGGCTATCAGCCCCAGCATTTT. Translating it yields CASRPPSRDAGYQPQHF.

CDR3: CASSGGEGEKLFF. CDR3 nucleotides: TGTGCCAGCAGCGGGGGCGAGGGTGAAAAACTGTTTTTT. The J gene is TRBJ1-4, the V gene TRBV5-6, with D tentatively TRBD1 (6 bases). V was clipped by 4 bases and J by 7 bases, with 11 bases between them. CDR1 and CDR2 (germline): SGHDT, YYEEEE. The CDR3 sequence is 13 residues long.